Described below is a single T cell receptor (beta chain) sequence and its context. Its specificity is not known. The validation cohort, a group of 120 subjects, included the donors and was separate from the roughly 720-subject first cohort. The record originates from a study of cytomegalovirus exposure and HLA in healthy donors. Sequencing used immunoSEQ multiplex PCR; TCRdb keeps in-frame clones, though not all of them. This sample yields 250,000 to 300,000 clones, of which around 90% are seen a single time; more than 0.35% belongs to the top ten. Study outcomes and limitations: High specificity and sensitivity for cytomegalovirus status were reported for the classifier. A list of around 160 TCR beta chains associated with cytomegalovirus was given. Subsequent analysis showed first-cohort TCR clusters tending to co-occur in around 110 validation repertoires.

The CDR3 loop spans 15 amino acids. Per the germline V gene, CDR1 is MDHEN and CDR2 is SYDVKM. Trimming shortened V by 3 bases and J by 10 bases, and 16 bases separated the two germline ends. The gene calls are TRBV28 and TRBJ1-6, with a tentative D call TRBD1 (5 bases). Sequenced material: PBMCs. This TCR was sampled from a woman younger than 30 in good health and CMV-seronegative. CDR3 sequence reads: CASSFRQLLWSPLHF. The CDR3 region has the DNA TGTGCCAGCAGTTTCCGACAGCTCCTTTGGTCACCCCTCCACTTT.